This T cell receptor (beta chain) was observed in a study of T cell responses to AZD1222 COVID-19 vaccine. Findings of the study overall: It should be noted that donors were predominantly white British and more often female, and clonal diversity was possibly underestimated. The study found vaccine-associated CD4 TCRs spanning spike, dominant at 160-218 and 743-854. Samples come after the peak T cell response, not at day 14. Nearly half of the spike-specific TCRs reportedly recognize variant regions that carry no mutations.

The CDR3 is made up of 11 amino acids. CDR1 is MNHEY, CDR2 SVGAGI, per germline. V shed 6 bases and J shed 11 bases, with 14 bases lying between them. The method was immunoSEQ multiplex PCR; TCRdb's version includes in-frame clones alone and lacks a portion of them. The table lists fewer than 150,000 clones, about 80% of them singletons. As concerns this clone: Its antigen is undetermined.

V and J are TRBV6-5 and TRBJ2-7; no definite D call. This material consisted of peripheral blood, taken on day 0 of AZD1222 vaccination. This receptor was obtained from an adult in good health. The CDR3 region is CASRDRIWEYF. CDR3 bases: TGTGCCAGCAGGGACCGAATATGGGAGTACTTC.